The rows below give T cell receptor beta chains drawn from one sample of a study of T cells after somatic rescue of genetic block. Clones were sequenced by immunoSEQ multiplex PCR, and TCRdb holds only the in-frame ones, with some missing. The sample consists of 12,000 or so clones, approximately 80% of them appearing once. The sequencing sample was made of peripheral blood mononuclear cells (PBMCs). These TCRs come from a boy aged 5-17 years. Each CDR3 is given with its conserved first and last residue. Each record gives: D gene, J gene, V gene, clone size, CDR3 protein, CDR3 DNA. A D gene is named only where the DNA matches it firmly. Clone size is shown for a subset of rows, as once, few, many or a class of expanded clone.

D gene: NA; J gene: TRBJ2-7; V gene: TRBV7-2; clone size: NA; CDR3 protein: CASSLDQGGQYF; CDR3 DNA: TGTGCCAGCAGCTTAGACCAAGGGGGACAGTACTTC
D gene: TRBD1; J gene: TRBJ1-2; V gene: TRBV19; clone size: NA; CDR3 protein: CASSRQGNNYGYTF; CDR3 DNA: TGTGCCAGTAGCCGACAGGGGAACAACTATGGCTACACCTTC
D gene: TRBD2; J gene: TRBJ2-2; V gene: TRBV7-2; clone size: NA; CDR3 protein: CASSFAGRANTGELFF; CDR3 DNA: TGTGCCAGCAGCTTCGCTGGGAGGGCGAACACCGGGGAGCTGTTTTTT
D gene: NA; J gene: TRBJ2-3; V gene: TRBV7-3; clone size: once; CDR3 protein: CASRPRGLRTDTQYF; CDR3 DNA: TGTGCCAGCAGACCCCGAGGGCTACGCACAGATACGCAGTATTTT
D gene: NA; J gene: TRBJ2-5; V gene: TRBV28; clone size: NA; CDR3 protein: CASSFNRTQETQYF; CDR3 DNA: TGTGCCAGCAGTTTCAACAGGACACAAGAGACCCAGTACTTC
D gene: NA; J gene: TRBJ1-1; V gene: TRBV6-1; clone size: NA; CDR3 protein: CASSTRFPAEAFF; CDR3 DNA: TGTGCCAGCAGTACCAGGTTCCCGGCCGAAGCTTTCTTT
D gene: TRBD1; J gene: TRBJ1-2; V gene: TRBV28; clone size: NA; CDR3 protein: CASSPRTGKDYGYTF; CDR3 DNA: TGTGCCAGCAGTCCACGGACAGGGAAAGACTATGGCTACACCTTC
D gene: NA; J gene: TRBJ2-3; V gene: TRBV7-9; clone size: NA; CDR3 protein: CASSKGHPVPASTDTQYF; CDR3 DNA: TGTGCCAGCAGTAAGGGACACCCGGTCCCCGCTAGCACAGATACGCAGTATTTT
D gene: NA; J gene: TRBJ1-2; V gene: TRBV5-4; clone size: NA; CDR3 protein: CASPGKTYGYTF; CDR3 DNA: TGTGCCAGCCCAGGAAAGACCTATGGCTACACCTTC
D gene: NA; J gene: TRBJ2-7; V gene: TRBV27; clone size: once; CDR3 protein: CASSPSGGGLSYEQYF; CDR3 DNA: TGTGCCAGCAGCCCGTCTGGGGGAGGTCTCTCCTACGAGCAGTACTTC
D gene: TRBD1; J gene: TRBJ1-2; V gene: TRBV7-8; clone size: NA; CDR3 protein: CASSPTTGKGYTF; CDR3 DNA: TGTGCCAGCAGCCCAACGACAGGGAAAGGCTACACCTTC
D gene: TRBD2; J gene: TRBJ2-1; V gene: TRBV19; clone size: NA; CDR3 protein: CASSTARVVAGDSYNEQFF; CDR3 DNA: TGTGCCAGTAGTACGGCTCGGGTGGTAGCGGGAGATTCCTACAATGAGCAGTTCTTC
D gene: NA; J gene: TRBJ2-7; V gene: TRBV29-1; clone size: few; CDR3 protein: CSVMADLGYEQYF; CDR3 DNA: TGCAGCGTTATGGCCGACCTAGGTTACGAGCAGTACTTC
D gene: NA; J gene: TRBJ1-6; V gene: TRBV5-4; clone size: NA; CDR3 protein: CASSWDGQGGSPLHF; CDR3 DNA: TGTGCCAGCAGCTGGGATGGGCAGGGTGGATCACCCCTCCACTTT
D gene: NA; J gene: TRBJ2-7; V gene: TRBV28; clone size: NA; CDR3 protein: CASTQQLSYEQYF; CDR3 DNA: TGTGCCAGCACCCAACAGCTCTCCTACGAGCAGTACTTC
D gene: NA; J gene: TRBJ2-1; V gene: TRBV4-2; clone size: NA; CDR3 protein: CASSQIGLLGPSNEQFF; CDR3 DNA: TGTGCCAGCAGCCAGATCGGGCTTTTAGGTCCCTCCAATGAGCAGTTCTTC
D gene: NA; J gene: TRBJ2-1; V gene: TRBV7-2; clone size: NA; CDR3 protein: CASSLAGAFYNEQFF; CDR3 DNA: TGTGCCAGCAGCTTAGCGGGAGCATTCTACAATGAGCAGTTCTTC
D gene: NA; J gene: TRBJ1-1; V gene: TRBV7-2; clone size: once; CDR3 protein: CASSPGRANTEAFF; CDR3 DNA: TGTGCCAGCAGCCCGGGGCGGGCGAACACTGAAGCTTTCTTT
D gene: NA; J gene: TRBJ2-2; V gene: TRBV14; clone size: NA; CDR3 protein: CASNLLGDTGELFF; CDR3 DNA: TGTGCCAGCAATTTGTTAGGGGACACCGGGGAGCTGTTTTTT
D gene: TRBD2; J gene: TRBJ2-1; V gene: TRBV27; clone size: once; CDR3 protein: CASSFISIAGSSYNEQFF; CDR3 DNA: TGTGCCAGCAGTTTCATCAGCATAGCGGGGAGCTCCTACAATGAGCAGTTCTTC
D gene: TRBD1; J gene: TRBJ2-7; V gene: TRBV6-6; clone size: NA; CDR3 protein: CASSYSGRDRDYEQYF; CDR3 DNA: TGTGCCAGCAGTTACTCGGGCCGGGACAGGGATTACGAGCAGTACTTC
D gene: TRBD2; J gene: TRBJ2-1; V gene: TRBV9; clone size: NA; CDR3 protein: CASGPGLATYNEQFF; CDR3 DNA: TGTGCCAGCGGACCGGGACTAGCTACCTACAATGAGCAGTTCTTC
D gene: NA; J gene: TRBJ1-4; V gene: TRBV7-2; clone size: NA; CDR3 protein: CASSPQTDRNEKLFF; CDR3 DNA: TGTGCCAGCAGCCCCCAAACAGACCGTAATGAAAAACTGTTTTTT
D gene: TRBD1; J gene: TRBJ2-7; V gene: TRBV6-6; clone size: NA; CDR3 protein: CASSYWTGGSYEQYF; CDR3 DNA: TGTGCCAGCAGTTACTGGACAGGGGGCTCCTACGAGCAGTACTTC
D gene: NA; J gene: TRBJ2-7; V gene: TRBV4-2; clone size: NA; CDR3 protein: CASSQTATYEQYF; CDR3 DNA: TGTGCCAGCAGCCAGACAGCAACCTACGAGCAGTACTTC
D gene: TRBD1; J gene: TRBJ2-1; V gene: TRBV18; clone size: NA; CDR3 protein: CASSPPDRAEYNEQFF; CDR3 DNA: TGTGCCAGCTCACCGCCTGACAGGGCCGAATACAATGAGCAGTTCTTC
D gene: TRBD1; J gene: TRBJ1-6; V gene: TRBV6-4; clone size: few; CDR3 protein: CASSETGGISPLHF; CDR3 DNA: TGTGCCAGCAGCGAGACAGGGGGAATTTCACCCCTCCACTTT
D gene: NA; J gene: TRBJ1-2; V gene: TRBV4-3; clone size: NA; CDR3 protein: CASSQDIGERNYGYTF; CDR3 DNA: TGCGCCAGCAGCCAAGATATCGGGGAAAGGAACTATGGCTACACCTTC
D gene: NA; J gene: TRBJ2-3; V gene: TRBV21-1; clone size: NA; CDR3 protein: CALETKDTQYF; CDR3 DNA: TGTGCCCTAGAGACTAAAGATACGCAGTATTTT
D gene: TRBD1; J gene: TRBJ1-2; V gene: TRBV7-9; clone size: NA; CDR3 protein: CASSDGTGYGYTF; CDR3 DNA: TGTGCCAGCAGCGATGGGACAGGGTATGGCTACACCTTC
D gene: NA; J gene: TRBJ2-4; V gene: TRBV5-6; clone size: NA; CDR3 protein: CASSLGKNIQYF; CDR3 DNA: TGTGCCAGCAGCTTGGGGAAAAACATTCAGTACTTC
D gene: TRBD2; J gene: TRBJ2-5; V gene: TRBV11-2; clone size: NA; CDR3 protein: CASSLGGGPGETQYF; CDR3 DNA: TGTGCCAGCAGCTTAGGGGGGGGTCCAGGTGAGACCCAGTACTTC
D gene: TRBD2; J gene: TRBJ2-3; V gene: TRBV7-2; clone size: NA; CDR3 protein: CASSLGRGRGADTQYF; CDR3 DNA: TGTGCCAGCAGCTTAGGGCGCGGGAGGGGCGCAGATACGCAGTATTTT
D gene: TRBD1; J gene: TRBJ2-3; V gene: TRBV7-6; clone size: NA; CDR3 protein: CASSPGQGVLDTQYF; CDR3 DNA: TGTGCCAGCAGCCCGGGACAGGGGGTATTAGATACGCAGTATTTT
D gene: NA; J gene: TRBJ2-5; V gene: TRBV7-9; clone size: few; CDR3 protein: CASSHTRIQETQYF; CDR3 DNA: TGTGCCAGCAGCCATACGAGAATCCAAGAGACCCAGTACTTC
D gene: NA; J gene: TRBJ1-1; V gene: TRBV6-6; clone size: NA; CDR3 protein: CASSSREETEAFF; CDR3 DNA: TGTGCCAGCAGTTCCAGAGAAGAGACTGAAGCTTTCTTT
D gene: NA; J gene: TRBJ2-1; V gene: TRBV27; clone size: NA; CDR3 protein: CASSLSGSVEQFF; CDR3 DNA: TGTGCCAGCAGTTTATCTGGCTCGGTAGAGCAGTTCTTC
D gene: NA; J gene: TRBJ1-2; V gene: TRBV7-2; clone size: NA; CDR3 protein: CASSLITRSGGYTF; CDR3 DNA: TGTGCCAGCAGCTTAATTACTAGATCCGGTGGCTACACCTTC
D gene: NA; J gene: TRBJ2-2; V gene: TRBV10-3; clone size: few; CDR3 protein: CAITRGLNTGELFF; CDR3 DNA: TGTGCCATCACTCGGGGCCTGAACACCGGGGAGCTGTTTTTT
D gene: NA; J gene: TRBJ2-3; V gene: TRBV7-2; clone size: NA; CDR3 protein: CASSLDGRIADTQYF; CDR3 DNA: TGTGCCAGCAGCTTAGACGGGAGAATAGCAGATACGCAGTATTTT
D gene: NA; J gene: TRBJ1-2; V gene: TRBV5-1; clone size: NA; CDR3 protein: CASSYQGTSNYGYTF; CDR3 DNA: TGCGCCAGCAGCTACCAGGGTACCTCGAACTATGGCTACACCTTC
D gene: NA; J gene: TRBJ2-3; V gene: TRBV4-3; clone size: NA; CDR3 protein: CASSQGTFSTDTQYF; CDR3 DNA: TGCGCCAGCAGCCAGGGGACCTTCAGCACAGATACGCAGTATTTT
D gene: NA; J gene: TRBJ2-5; V gene: TRBV9; clone size: NA; CDR3 protein: CASSVREQETQYF; CDR3 DNA: TGTGCCAGCAGCGTACGGGAGCAAGAGACCCAGTACTTC